This T cell receptor beta chain originates from a study of blood T cell repertoires in COVID-19. Germline V gene lookup returns CDR1 SGHAT and CDR2 FQNNGV. Trimming took 5 bases from V and 0 from J; bases not matched to a gene: 6. CDR3 length: 16 residues. Authors' analysis steps: Reference gene primer amplification yielded estimated nucleated cell counts. Repertoires were generated with immunoSEQ multiplex PCR, while TCRdb's copy carries only in-frame clones and drops some. The V and J calls and clone size are taken from that table; D and trimming were inferred from the DNA. The table includes 250,000 to 300,000 clones, 80% to 95% detected once.

The sequenced sample consisted of peripheral blood. This rearrangement joins TRBV11-2 to TRBJ2-2, with 7 bases fitting TRBD2. The TCR originated in a woman between 25 and 40 years old with COVID-19, enrolled during active disease. For the CDR3, the DNA is TGTGCCAGCAGCCGACAAACTAGCGCGAACACCGGGGAGCTGTTTTTT. Translating it yields CASSRQTSANTGELFF.